The 24 T cell receptor beta chains reported below all come from one sample, sequenced in a study of T cells expressing NK-cell markers. Reanalyzing the 5' RACE reads, TCRdb keeps one entry per CDR3 protein, without DNA. This sample contains about 430,000 distinct CDR3 sequences. Sequencing was performed on blood T cells: a sorted CD56 or NKG2C T cell subset, CD4+ or CD8+ T cells, or bulk PBMC T cells (not recorded which). The receptors come from a woman between 50 and 59 years old in good health.

This sequence joins TRBV2 and TRBJ2-3; the TRBD2 assignment by TCRdb is unverifiable without DNA. This CDR3 is built from 15 residues. Per germline, CDR1 SNHLY and CDR2 FYNNEI. CDR3 sequence: CASSVLAGTTDTQYF.

The chain couples TRBV4-1 to TRBJ1-5; TCRdb lists TRBD1, though no DNA is available to test this call. Germline lookup yields CDR1 MGHRA and CDR2 YSYEKL. This CDR3 is 14 amino acids long. CDR3 loop: CASSPRTGGGAQHF.

The gene calls are TRBV10-3 and TRBJ2-2; TCRdb calls TRBD2, which cannot be checked without DNA. The V gene's germline CDR1 is ENHRY and CDR2 SYGVKD. This CDR3 has 16 residues. Here the CDR3 reads CATGTSGIRGTGELFF.

The rearrangement uses TRBV5-1 and TRBJ1-1; the TCRdb call, TRBD1, lacks DNA for checking. Germline loops: CDR1 SGHRS, CDR2 YFSETQ. The CDR3 is 13 residues long. The CDR3 sequence is CASSLGDRRYTFF. Filled out from reference TRBV5-1 and TRBJ1-1, the complete variable domain reads KAGVTQTPRYLIKTRGQQVTLSCSPISGHRSVSWYQQTPGQGLQFLFEYFSETQRNKGNFPGRFSGRQFSNSRSEMNVSTLELGDSALYLCASSLGDRRYTFFGQGTRLTVV.

The V and J genes are TRBV7-6 and TRBJ1-1. The length of the CDR3 is 14 residues. CDR1 and CDR2 from the germline V gene are SGHVS and FNYEAQ. CDR3 protein: CASSSPEMNTEAFF.

The chain links TRBV6-6 to TRBJ2-1; there is no DNA to check the TCRdb D call of TRBD1. Per the germline V gene, CDR1 is MNHNY and CDR2 is SVGAGI (reference sequence). The CDR3 spans 13 residues. The chain's CDR3 is CASMGTEGNEQFF.

The chain uses TRBV3-1 and TRBJ2-7; the D call of TRBD2 rests on TCRdb alone, since no DNA is present to check it. The CDR3 is made up of 15 amino acids. Per germline, CDR1 LGHDT and CDR2 YNNKEL (reference sequence). The CDR3 sequence: CASSLRGTTAYEQYF.

This chain joins TRBV7-9 and TRBJ2-1; without DNA, the TCRdb call of TRBD1 cannot be checked. This CDR3 comprises 16 residues. The germline V gene encodes CDR1 SEHNR and CDR2 FQNEAQ (reference sequence). CDR3 amino acids: CASSITGTGIYNEQFF.

The V call is TRBV11-2, the J call TRBJ2-1; TCRdb proposes TRBD2, but this gene call is untestable without DNA. The germline gives CDR1 SGHAT, CDR2 FQNNGV. This CDR3 is built from 16 residues. The CDR3 reads CASNSRGGSAVGEQFF.

The chain combines TRBV30 with TRBJ2-1; TCRdb designates TRBD1, a call that cannot be tested without DNA. In germline, CDR1 is GTSNPN, CDR2 SVGIG (reference sequence). The CDR3 consists of 14 residues. CDR3 in amino acids: CAWGTTDSYNEQFF.

The V call is TRBV12-3 or TRBV12-4, the J call TRBJ2-5; TCRdb indicates TRBD2, and absent DNA this call remains unverified. The CDR3 loop spans 15 amino acids. This CDR3 is CASSGLAGPGGTQYF.

The V gene is TRBV6-6, the J gene TRBJ1-1. The V gene's germline CDR1 is MNHNY and CDR2 SVGAGI (reference sequence). This CDR3 comprises 13 residues. The CDR3 loop is CASSYSEISEAFF.

The chain joins TRBV10-3 to TRBJ2-1; TCRdb calls TRBD2, which cannot be checked without DNA. CDR3 length equals 13 residues. Germline CDR1 reads ENHRY; CDR2 reads SYGVKD. CDR3 sequence: CAIGTPAYNEQFF.

V and J are TRBV7-2 and TRBJ2-3; the TRBD1 assignment by TCRdb is unverifiable without DNA. CDR3 length: 16 amino acids. Germline V gene data show CDR1 as SGHTA and CDR2 as FQGNSA. The CDR3 region is CASSLDFARSTDTQYF.

V and J are TRBV12-3 or TRBV12-4 and TRBJ2-1; the D call of TRBD1 rests on TCRdb alone, since no DNA is present to check it. The CDR3 contains 15 residues. The CDR3 loop reads CASSPGDPGRNEQFF.

This chain uses TRBV15 with TRBJ2-4; absent DNA, TCRdb's TRBD1 call cannot be checked. Germline CDR1 reads LNHNV; CDR2 reads YYDKDF (reference sequence). The CDR3 extends over 17 amino acids. The CDR3 here is CATSRSSAPGAQNIQYF.

This rearrangement joins TRBV20-1 to TRBJ2-3; TCRdb names TRBD1, which stays unverified in the absence of DNA. This CDR3 has 16 amino acids. Germline loops: CDR1 DFQATT, CDR2 SNEGSKA (reference sequence). The CDR3 region is CSARGRGGRGTDTQYF.

The CDR3 region is CSAFNTLLAYNEQFF. V and J are TRBV20-1 and TRBJ2-1. The CDR3 has 15 residues. Looked up from germline, CDR1 is DFQATT and CDR2 is SNEGSKA (reference sequence).

The gene calls are TRBV27 and TRBJ1-5; with no DNA, the TCRdb D assignment of TRBD1 cannot be verified. The CDR3 spans 16 residues. Looked up from germline, CDR1 is MNHEY and CDR2 is SMNVEV (reference sequence). The CDR3 sequence: CASSLSVRGGNQPQHF.

This chain uses TRBV3-1 with TRBJ2-3. The CDR3 has 16 residues. Germline CDR1 and CDR2: LGHDT and YNNKEL (reference sequence). This CDR3 reads CASSQDMGAGTDTQYF.

The V call is TRBV15, the J call TRBJ1-6; TCRdb names TRBD1, which stays unverified in the absence of DNA. From germline, CDR1 is LNHNV and CDR2 YYDKDF (reference sequence). There are 16 residues in the CDR3. CDR3 amino acids: CATSRAGQGANSPLHF.

The V and J genes are TRBV5-1 and TRBJ2-1; TCRdb designates TRBD1, a call that cannot be tested without DNA. In germline, CDR1 is SGHRS, CDR2 YFSETQ. This CDR3 region has 15 residues. The CDR3 spells CASSLDTPFYNEQFF. The entire variable domain, with the rest obtained from reference TRBV5-1 and TRBJ2-1, is as follows: KAGVTQTPRYLIKTRGQQVTLSCSPISGHRSVSWYQQTPGQGLQFLFEYFSETQRNKGNFPGRFSGRQFSNSRSEMNVSTLELGDSALYLCASSLDTPFYNEQFFGPGTRLTVL.

This chain links TRBV12-3 or TRBV12-4 with TRBJ1-5. This CDR3 contains 13 residues. The CDR3 spells CASRSDSDQPQHF.

CDR3 loop: CASRFGGALNYGYTF. The chain employs TRBV12-3 or TRBV12-4 and TRBJ1-2; TCRdb calls TRBD1, which cannot be checked without DNA. This CDR3 region has 15 residues.